This T cell receptor beta chain was sequenced in a study of T cell repertoires in cytomegalovirus infection. Overall study context: Recently identified HLA-C-restricted CMV epitopes and well-studied HLA-B-restricted CMV epitopes were used by the study. It was the public TCR beta signatures that indicated both CMV infection and matching HLA type. General observations from the study: Dominant in the ex vivo response were TCR beta clonotypes restricted by HLA-C and specific for CMV.

TCRdb processed the reads anew with MiXCR; each CDR3 protein has one entry. This table has 650,000 to 900,000 distinct CDR3 sequences, almost 30% appearing once. Trimming took off 3 bases at V and 10 bases at J, with 13 bases between the two ends. This CDR3 comprises 13 residues. Germline CDR1 is LNHDA and CDR2 is SQIVND (reference sequence). A remark on this clonotype: Antigen unknown.

The chain carries TRBV19 and TRBJ2-1; D unclear. The sample was cultured CD8+ T cells from PBMCs, taken from culture after CMV antigen stimulation. This clonotype was obtained from a human donor in good health (CMV status not recorded). Some clones in this sample may be carry-over from other donors' samples. CDR3 DNA: TGTGCCAGTAGTATCGGACCTTCTTCCGAGCAGTTCTTC. Translated, it gives CASSIGPSSEQFF.